Listed here are 29 T cell receptor beta chains from one sample, sequenced in a study of T cell responses to AZD1222 COVID-19 vaccine. The table came from immunoSEQ multiplex PCR; TCRdb's copy has only in-frame clones and leaves some out. The table shows approximately 49,000 clones, with approximately 79% occurring only once. The sample here was peripheral blood, taken on day 0 of MenACWY control vaccination. All receptors derive from an adult in good health.

The chain has TRBV28 and TRBJ2-6; D is ambiguous. Germline-derived CDR1 and CDR2 are MDHEN and SYDVKM. The CDR3 loop spans 16 amino acids. The ends were cut back, 2 bases at V and 0 bases at J, with 8 bases in the middle. This CDR3 is CASSLGSLSGANVLTF. The CDR3 DNA reads as TGTGCCAGCAGTTTAGGTAGTCTCTCTGGGGCCAACGTCCTGACTTTC.

The rearrangement links TRBV21-1 to TRBJ1-1; the table names TRBD1, a call not compared with the DNA. TRBV21-1 has pseudogene status. CDR3 length: 15 residues. Here the CDR3 reads CASSKVPGQGTEAFF. As DNA, the CDR3 is TGTGCCAGCAGCAAGGTACCAGGGCAGGGCACTGAAGCTTTCTTT.

CDR3 sequence (DNA): TGTGCCAGCAGCGTCGGGACAACCACTGAAGCTTTCTTT. This encodes CASSVGTTTEAFF. The V and J genes are TRBV5-4 and TRBJ1-1, with a weak D call TRBD1 (6 bases). Germline V gene sequence: CDR1 SGHNT, CDR2 YYREEE (reference sequence). Deletions cut 4 bases from V and 4 bases from J, with 11 bases between. This CDR3 has 13 residues.

The rearrangement joins TRBV28 to TRBJ2-7; 10 bases match TRBD1. Trimming at V came to 5 bases and at J to 5 bases, leaving 12 bases not matched to a gene. CDR1 is MDHEN and CDR2 is SYDVKM in the germline V gene. This CDR3 has 16 residues. The CDR3 sequence is CASSPGSGTGAHEQYF. CDR3 DNA sequence: TGTGCCAGCAGTCCGGGCTCCGGGACAGGGGCCCACGAGCAGTACTTC.

This clone was detected only a few times. The rearrangement joins TRBV3-1 (or the pseudogene TRBV3-2) to TRBJ1-2; no clear D gene. The CDR3 consists of 14 residues. Germline V lookup: CDR1 LGHDT, CDR2 YNNKEL (reference sequence). The ends were cut back, 3 bases at V and 0 bases at J, with 8 bases in the middle. The CDR3 spells CASSHGVTNYGYTF. The CDR3 nucleotides are TGTGCCAGCAGCCATGGGGTCACTAACTATGGCTACACCTTC.

V and J are TRBV4-1 and TRBJ1-2; 8 positions match TRBD1. This CDR3 region has 17 residues. Trimming at V came to 1 base and at J to 4 bases, leaving 11 bases not matched to a gene. Germline V gives CDR1 MGHRA, CDR2 YSYEKL. CDR3 sequence (DNA): TGCGCCAGCAGCCAAGCTTCCGCAGGGGGCGCTTTCTATGGCTACACCTTC. Residues: CASSQASAGGAFYGYTF.

The rearrangement links TRBV2 to TRBJ1-1; no clear D gene. This CDR3 has 17 amino acids. V lost 4 bases and J lost 1, with 19 bases in between. CDR1 and CDR2 from the germline V gene are SNHLY and FYNNEI. The chain's CDR3 is CASSVFMSRVPNTEAFF. For the CDR3, the DNA is TGTGCCAGCAGTGTTTTCATGTCGCGGGTTCCGAACACTGAAGCTTTCTTT.

The V gene is TRBV7-9, the J gene TRBJ2-1, with a tentative D call TRBD2 (5 bases). Trimming pared 4 bases from V and 6 bases from J, leaving 16 bases between. The CDR3 totals 15 residues. Germline CDR1 is SEHNR and CDR2 is FQNEAQ (reference sequence). CDR3: CASSSVTGRGNEQFF. CDR3 bases: TGTGCCAGCAGCTCCGTAACTGGGAGAGGCAATGAGCAGTTCTTC.

This chain's CDR3 is CASTRGTVSYSNQPQHF. As DNA, the CDR3 is TGTGCCAGCACCCGCGGGACAGTCAGTTATAGCAATCAGCCCCAGCATTTT. V gene TRBV2 combines with J gene TRBJ1-5; TRBD1 matches at 7 bases. J gave up 0 bases and V 7 bases, and 12 bases lay outside the gene matches. Germline CDR1 is SNHLY and CDR2 is FYNNEI. This CDR3 is built from 17 residues.

The chain is built from TRBV5-1 and TRBJ2-2; TRBD1 or TRBD2 may be the D gene (5 bases each). V lost 0 bases to trimming and J lost 4 bases, with 10 bases between them. Germline lookup yields CDR1 SGHRS and CDR2 YFSETQ. The CDR3 has 15 residues. In DNA form, the CDR3 reads TGCGCCAGCAGCTTGGTATTGGGGACCACCGGGGAGCTGTTTTTT. Protein product: CASSLVLGTTGELFF.

V is TRBV24-1 and J is TRBJ2-1; D is tentatively TRBD1 or TRBD2 (5 bases each). CDR1 KGHDR and CDR2 SFDVKD come from the germline V gene. The germline V and J ends were trimmed by 3 bases and 7 bases, with 21 bases remaining between them. This CDR3 region has 17 residues. DNA of the CDR3: TGTGCCACCAGTGATCCGGGACCGGGAAGCCAGGGAAATGAGCAGTTCTTC. It specifies CATSDPGPGSQGNEQFF.

This clone was counted only a few times. V usage is TRBV12-3 or TRBV12-4 and J usage is TRBJ2-1; maybe TRBD1 (5 bases). The CDR3 length is 13 residues. V shed 5 bases and J shed 7 bases, with 12 bases lying between them. DNA of the CDR3: TGTGCCAGCAGTGTTAACAGGTGGAATGAGCAGTTCTTC. Its protein is CASSVNRWNEQFF.

This sequence joins TRBV27 and TRBJ2-3; D might be TRBD2 (6 bases). Germline V CDR1 and CDR2: MNHEY, SMNVEV (reference sequence). The CDR3 has 16 amino acids. V was trimmed by 6 bases and J by 1 base, leaving 17 bases between them. The CDR3 sequence is CASSPRRGKRTDTQYF. CDR3 nucleotides: TGTGCCAGCAGCCCCCGACGGGGGAAACGCACAGATACGCAGTATTTT.

J is TRBJ1-2 and V is TRBV5-6, with a possible D match to TRBD1 (5 bases). The CDR3 is 16 residues long. Germline loops: CDR1 SGHDT, CDR2 YYEEEE. Trimming shortened V by 1 base and J by 4 bases, and 17 bases separated the two germline ends. The CDR3 sequence: CASSLYSGTRGYGYTF. CDR3 DNA sequence: TGTGCCAGCAGCTTGTACTCTGGCACAAGGGGCTATGGCTACACCTTC.

The chain joins TRBV27 to TRBJ2-3; 11 nucleotides line up with TRBD2. The CDR3 is 15 amino acids. V lost 6 bases, J lost 2 bases, and 4 bases stayed unmatched. Germline values: CDR1 MNHEY, CDR2 SMNVEV (reference sequence). This CDR3 reads CASRGLAEFTDTQYF. In DNA form, the CDR3 reads TGTGCCAGCAGGGGACTAGCGGAATTCACAGATACGCAGTATTTT.

The J gene is TRBJ2-2, the V gene TRBV6-1; D is perhaps TRBD2 (7 bases). This CDR3 region has 15 residues. Germline CDR1 is MNHNS and CDR2 is SASEGT. V dropped 0 bases and J dropped 6 bases, with 11 bases sitting between them. The CDR3 nucleotides are TGTGCCAGCAGTGAAGCGGGGGGGGCAGCCGGGGAGCTGTTTTTT. Translated: CASSEAGGAAGELFF.

The gene calls are TRBV19 and TRBJ1-2; D gene ambiguous. Germline values: CDR1 LNHDA, CDR2 SQIVND (reference sequence). This CDR3 spans 18 amino acids. Trimming shortened V by 3 bases and J by 5 bases, and 25 bases separated the two germline ends. Written as DNA, the CDR3 is TGTGCCAGTAGTATCGAATCGAGGCGCCGGGGTGGGCGGTATGGCTACACCTTC. It specifies CASSIESRRRGGRYGYTF. The full variable domain, completed using reference TRBV19 and TRBJ1-2, is DGGITQSPKYLFRKEGQNVTLSCEQNLNHDAMYWYRQDPGQGLRLIYYSQIVNDFQKGDIAEGYSVSREKKESFPLTVTSAQKNPTAFYLCASSIESRRRGGRYGYTFGSGTRLTVV.

The rearrangement links TRBV7-6 to TRBJ2-1; 9 bases agree with TRBD1. Germline V gene lookup returns CDR1 SGHVS and CDR2 FNYEAQ. J was trimmed by 7 bases and V by 4 bases; bases with no gene match: 8. This CDR3 is built from 15 residues. The CDR3 here is CASSSPGQGANEQFF. CDR3 DNA sequence: TGTGCCAGCAGCTCCCCGGGACAGGGAGCGAATGAGCAGTTCTTC.

In this sample, this clone turned up a few times. V and J are TRBV6-5 and TRBJ2-3, with a possible D match to TRBD1 (5 bases). V lost 7 bases to trimming and J lost 6 bases, with 17 bases between them. The germline gives CDR1 MNHEY, CDR2 SVGAGI. The CDR3 totals 14 residues. CDR3 sequence reads: CASTYGQNLDTQYF. The CDR3 nucleotides are TGTGCCAGCACCTACGGACAAAACCTGGATACGCAGTATTTT.

The chain joins TRBV27 to TRBJ2-7; 7 nucleotides line up with TRBD2. Looked up from germline, CDR1 is MNHEY and CDR2 is SMNVEV (reference sequence). The length of the CDR3 is 14 residues. Unmatched junction bases numbered 2, after V lost 3 bases and J lost 0 bases. CDR3 sequence: CASSLGGSSYEQYF. CDR3 sequence (DNA): TGTGCCAGCAGTTTGGGGGGGAGCTCCTACGAGCAGTACTTC.

This chain links TRBV18 with TRBJ1-2; D is ambiguous. Germline CDR1 KGHSH, CDR2 LQKENI. V was shortened by 0 bases and J by 8 bases, with 19 bases between the two germline ends. This CDR3 region has 16 residues. Here the CDR3 reads CASSPPGSGSQRGYTF. CDR3 coding DNA: TGTGCCAGCTCACCACCGGGCTCGGGGTCTCAACGAGGCTACACCTTC.

The chain links TRBV6-1 to TRBJ2-3; 9 nucleotides align to TRBD1. V trimming: 2 bases; J trimming: 4 bases; junction bases outside the gene matches: 10. Germline V gene data show CDR1 as MNHNS and CDR2 as SASEGT. The CDR3 loop spans 17 amino acids. CDR3 amino acids: CASSELIPGQGSDTQYF. DNA for the CDR3: TGTGCCAGCAGTGAACTAATCCCGGGACAGGGCTCAGATACGCAGTATTTT.

V usage is TRBV18 and J usage is TRBJ2-5, with D unclear. CDR3 length equals 13 residues. Between the trimmed V and J ends, which lost 3 bases and 1 base, there was a span of 6 bases. Germline-derived CDR1 and CDR2 are KGHSH and LQKENI. The CDR3 sequence is CASSPSLQETQYF. The CDR3 region has the DNA TGTGCCAGCTCACCTTCCCTCCAAGAGACCCAGTACTTC.

The V call is TRBV7-8, the J call TRBJ1-4, with 11 bases identical to TRBD1. CDR1 SGHVS and CDR2 FQNEAQ come from the germline V gene. The J segment lost 9 bases and the V segment lost 5 bases, leaving 5 bases of the junction unmatched. There are 14 residues in the CDR3. As DNA, the CDR3 is TGTGCCAGCAGCAGGGACAGGGGGATGAAAAAACTGTTTTTT. Its translation is CASSRDRGMKKLFF.

This chain uses TRBV30 with TRBJ1-3, with 7 bases lining up with TRBD1. The CDR3 is made up of 15 amino acids. The germline gives CDR1 GTSNPN, CDR2 SVGIG (reference sequence). Trimming at V came to 4 bases and at J to 1 base, leaving 7 bases not matched to a gene. CDR3 coding DNA: TGTGCCTGGACCAGACAGGGAGGATCTGGAAACACCATATATTTT. This encodes CAWTRQGGSGNTIYF.

The CDR3 loop is CASRRTSGRSDTQYF. The CDR3 DNA is TGTGCCAGCAGACGGACTAGCGGGAGGTCAGATACGCAGTATTTT. The chain has TRBV28 and TRBJ2-3; 14 positions match TRBD2. Per germline, CDR1 MDHEN and CDR2 SYDVKM. The junction had 3 bases not matched to a gene; V was cut back by 6 bases and J by 4 bases. There are 15 residues in the CDR3.

This clone has only one observation. V usage is TRBV5-1 and J usage is TRBJ2-3; D not resolved. V lost 3 bases and J 3 bases, leaving 17 bases between the germline ends. The CDR3 covers 16 residues. Germline-derived CDR1 and CDR2 are SGHRS and YFSETQ. The CDR3 sequence: CASSSTAGSYTDTQYF. The CDR3 coding sequence is TGCGCCAGCAGCTCGACGGCCGGTAGTTATACAGATACGCAGTATTTT.

The J gene is TRBJ2-2, the V gene TRBV5-1, with TRBD1 as a possible D gene (5 bases). This CDR3 is built from 16 residues. Looked up from germline, CDR1 is SGHRS and CDR2 is YFSETQ. V lost 3 bases to trimming and J lost 6 bases, with 18 bases between them. CDR3 sequence reads: CASSWEPITGPGELFF. The CDR3 DNA sequence: TGCGCCAGCAGCTGGGAACCCATAACAGGACCCGGGGAGCTGTTTTTT.

This sequence joins TRBV6-2 or TRBV6-3 and TRBJ2-1, with 16 bases identical to TRBD2. The CDR3 is made up of 20 amino acids. Looked up from germline, CDR1 is MNHEY and CDR2 is SVGEGT. V gave up 0 bases and J gave up 1 base; unmatched junction bases: 6. Written as DNA, the CDR3 is TGTGCCAGCAGTTACTCGGGACTAGCGGGGGGGCCACGGTCCTACAATGAGCAGTTCTTC. Protein: CASSYSGLAGGPRSYNEQFF.